The 26 T cell receptor beta chains below come from one sample, sequenced in a study of blood T cell repertoires in COVID-19. Sequencing used immunoSEQ multiplex PCR; TCRdb keeps in-frame clones, though not all of them. The sample has 70,000 to 95,000 clones, more than 65% seen once. The sample comprised peripheral blood. These receptors originate from a woman in her fifties or sixties with acute or convalescent COVID-19.

The chain uses TRBV19 and TRBJ1-6, with 9 bases aligning to TRBD1. The V gene's germline CDR1 is LNHDA and CDR2 SQIVND (reference sequence). The CDR3 consists of 15 residues. V lost 3 bases, J lost 6 bases, and 3 bases stayed unmatched. CDR3 bases: TGTGCCAGTAGTATCGGGACAGGGCCTAATTCACCCCTCCACTTT. Translation: CASSIGTGPNSPLHF.

This clone was counted between two and nine times. V gene TRBV9 combines with J gene TRBJ2-7; 7 bases fit TRBD2. The CDR3 consists of 14 residues. Germline V gene lookup returns CDR1 SGDLS and CDR2 YYNGEE. J was trimmed by 3 bases and V by 0 bases; bases with no gene match: 3. This CDR3 is CASSVGGGFYEQYF. DNA of the CDR3: TGTGCCAGCAGCGTAGGGGGAGGGTTCTACGAGCAGTACTTC.

The chain recombines TRBV7-9 with TRBJ2-7; the D is unclear. The germline V gene has CDR1 SEHNR and CDR2 FQNEAQ (reference sequence). The ends were cut back, 0 bases at V and 6 bases at J, with 9 bases in the middle. There are 13 residues in the CDR3. The CDR3 nucleotides are TGTGCCAGCAGCTTAGCAACAGATTTCGAGCAGTACTTC. Translated: CASSLATDFEQYF.

V and J are TRBV7-2 and TRBJ2-7; no reliable D call. Trimming removed 5 bases at V and 0 bases at J, with 11 bases between. Per germline, CDR1 SGHTA and CDR2 FQGNSA. This CDR3 region has 14 residues. CDR3 nucleotides: TGTGCCAGCAGCCTTAACATGGTCTCCTACGAGCAGTACTTC. It specifies CASSLNMVSYEQYF.

This chain links TRBV5-6 with TRBJ1-5; 10 bases align to TRBD1. Germline V gene sequence: CDR1 SGHDT, CDR2 YYEEEE. The CDR3 extends over 15 amino acids. After removal of 4 bases from V and 7 bases from J, the junction contained 8 bases not matched to a gene. CDR3 in DNA: TGTGCCAGCAGCGCCGACAGGGGGCGAGGCCAGCCCCAGCATTTT. Amino acids: CASSADRGRGQPQHF.

CDR3 nucleotides: TGTGCCAGCAGCCAAAAAACAGGGGGCGCGGGTTACAATGAGCAGTTCTTC. Translated: CASSQKTGGAGYNEQFF. The rearrangement joins TRBV7-6 to TRBJ2-1, with 9 bases identical to TRBD1. Germline CDR1 SGHVS, CDR2 FNYEAQ. The CDR3 is 17 residues long. Trimming removed 5 bases from V and 4 bases from J; junction bases left unmatched: 12.

J is TRBJ1-2 and V is TRBV5-6; TRBD1 is a possible D gene (6 bases). This CDR3 has 16 amino acids. V was trimmed by 0 bases and J by 5 bases, leaving 17 bases between them. The V gene's germline CDR1 is SGHDT and CDR2 YYEEEE. CDR3 DNA sequence: TGTGCCAGCAGCTTGGCCGTCGACAGGTTTGAGTATGGCTACACCTTC. Translating it yields CASSLAVDRFEYGYTF.

The chain is built from TRBV2 and TRBJ1-6; possible D gene TRBD1, 5 bases. Trimming removed 7 bases from V and 2 bases from J, with 9 bases in between. Germline assignment: CDR1 SNHLY and CDR2 FYNNEI. This CDR3 is built from 14 residues. The CDR3 coding sequence is TGTGCCAGCACTGAGGACACCTATAATTCACCCCTCCACTTT. Amino acid sequence: CASTEDTYNSPLHF.

The chain couples TRBV2 to TRBJ2-1; D gene unclear. The CDR3 contains 15 residues. Per germline, CDR1 SNHLY and CDR2 FYNNEI. Trimming removed 6 bases from V and 6 bases from J, with 18 bases in between. The CDR3 DNA sequence: TGTGCCAGCAGGGCCACAGCTGCTCTACTCAATGAGCAGTTCTTC. Amino acids: CASRATAALLNEQFF.

V gene TRBV12-5 combines with J gene TRBJ2-1, with TRBD2 identical over 8 bases. The CDR3 has 15 amino acids. The germline gives CDR1 LGHNT, CDR2 FRNRAP. V gave up 5 bases and J gave up 4 bases; unmatched junction bases: 7. The CDR3 DNA follows: TGTGCTAGTGGTCCCCCGGGGGGGGCTTACAATGAGCAGTTCTTC. Translating it yields CASGPPGGAYNEQFF.

The genes are TRBV15 and TRBJ2-5, with TRBD1 as a possible D gene (6 bases). This CDR3 comprises 14 residues. Deletions cut 0 bases from V and 5 bases from J, with 10 bases between. CDR1 and CDR2 from the germline V gene are LNHNV and YYDKDF (reference sequence). The CDR3 sequence is CATSRDTRGETQYF. The DNA for the CDR3 is TGTGCCACCAGCAGAGATACGAGGGGGGAGACCCAGTACTTC.

The chain has TRBV29-1 and TRBJ2-1; a possible D gene is TRBD2 (5 bases). The CDR3 loop spans 18 amino acids. V dropped 5 bases and J dropped 3 bases, with 26 bases sitting between them. Germline assignment: CDR1 SQVTM and CDR2 ANQGSEA. This CDR3 reads CSVIRWAGAHGVYNEQFF. The CDR3 region has the DNA TGCAGCGTTATTAGGTGGGCGGGTGCCCACGGGGTCTACAATGAGCAGTTCTTC.

This clone was seen only a few times. The chain couples TRBV19 to TRBJ1-6, with 7 positions matching TRBD1. Germline V gene sequence: CDR1 LNHDA, CDR2 SQIVND (reference sequence). V lost 9 bases to trimming and J lost 6 bases; unmatched junction nucleotides: 8. The CDR3 has 14 residues. The CDR3 nucleotides are TGTGCCAGCGCCCCAGGGGGACTTAATTCACCCCTCCACTTT. Translated: CASAPGGLNSPLHF.

The J gene is TRBJ1-4, the V gene TRBV6-5; maybe TRBD1 (5 bases). Trimming took off 7 bases at V and 13 bases at J, with 16 bases between the two ends. CDR1 and CDR2 from the germline V gene are MNHEY and SVGAGI. CDR3 length: 12 amino acids. The CDR3 reads CASISAGGRLFF. CDR3 coding DNA: TGTGCCAGCATCTCAGCGGGGGGACGACTGTTTTTT.

This chain links TRBV15 with TRBJ1-2; D remains unclear. Germline V gives CDR1 LNHNV, CDR2 YYDKDF (reference sequence). The ends were cut back, 0 bases at V and 1 base at J, with 9 bases in the middle. This CDR3 spans 15 amino acids. The CDR3 is CATSRDQQSNYGYTF. CDR3 in DNA: TGTGCCACCAGCAGAGATCAACAGAGTAACTATGGCTACACCTTC.

The chain uses TRBV5-1 and TRBJ1-5; 7 positions agree with TRBD1. The ends lost 4 bases at V and 6 bases at J; junction bases unmatched: 7. CDR1 SGHRS and CDR2 YFSETQ come from the germline V gene. CDR3 size: 14 residues. CDR3 loop: CASSTAQGTQPQHF. Here the CDR3 DNA reads TGCGCCAGCAGCACGGCACAGGGGACTCAGCCCCAGCATTTT.

This sequence joins TRBV3-1 (or the pseudogene TRBV3-2) and TRBJ1-3; weak D call: TRBD1 (6 bases). The CDR3 is made up of 14 amino acids. Trimming cost V 4 bases and J 4 bases, with 11 bases left between them. Germline CDR1 LGHDT, CDR2 YNNKEL (reference sequence). The CDR3 loop reads CASSRRDIGNTIYF. The CDR3 DNA reads as TGTGCCAGCAGCCGCCGGGACATCGGAAACACCATATATTTT.

This chain connects TRBV6-5 to TRBJ2-7, with 10 nucleotides matching TRBD1. The CDR3 totals 14 residues. Germline V CDR1 and CDR2: MNHEY, SVGAGI. J gave up 5 bases and V 9 bases, and 10 bases lay outside the gene matches. In nucleotides, the CDR3 is TGTGCCAGTAGATCGACAGGGGGCAGGGACGAGCAGTACTTC. Amino acids: CASRSTGGRDEQYF.

This chain connects TRBV30 to TRBJ1-2; TRBD1 matches 7 bases. Germline values: CDR1 GTSNPN, CDR2 SVGIG (reference sequence). The CDR3 has 14 amino acids. V trimming: 2 bases; J trimming: 2 bases; junction bases outside the gene matches: 5. The chain's CDR3 is CAWSPGTANYGYTF. The DNA of the CDR3 is TGTGCCTGGAGTCCGGGGACAGCGAACTATGGCTACACCTTC.

The chain links TRBV6-5 to TRBJ1-5; D unresolved. The CDR3 spans 15 residues. Germline CDR1 MNHEY, CDR2 SVGAGI. With 11 bases removed from V and 0 bases from J, the gap between germline ends came to 17 bases. Here the CDR3 DNA reads TGTGCCTGCCAGATGCGGGGAAATAGCAATCAGCCCCAGCATTTT. Its translation: CACQMRGNSNQPQHF.

V gene TRBV7-9 combines with J gene TRBJ2-7; the D is unclear. Trimming took off 2 bases at V and 5 bases at J, with 4 bases between the two ends. From germline, CDR1 is SEHNR and CDR2 FQNEAQ (reference sequence). CDR3 size: 11 residues. This CDR3 is CASSLINEQYF. Here the CDR3 DNA reads TGTGCCAGCAGCTTAATTAACGAGCAGTACTTC.

In its sample, this clone was seen once. V and J are TRBV28 and TRBJ2-1, with TRBD1 matching 8 bases. The CDR3 covers 14 residues. After removal of 7 bases from V and 7 bases from J, the junction contained 9 bases not matched to a gene. CDR1 and CDR2 (germline): MDHEN, SYDVKM. DNA of the CDR3: TGTGCCAGCATCGCAGGACAGGGCTGGAATGAGCAGTTCTTC. It translates to CASIAGQGWNEQFF.

The chain recombines TRBV5-1 with TRBJ1-4; perhaps TRBD1 as D (6 bases). CDR3 length: 15 residues. V lost 4 bases and J 8 bases, leaving 18 bases between the germline ends. Germline-derived CDR1 and CDR2 are SGHRS and YFSETQ. The CDR3 loop is CASSPQGFGDEKLFF. Here the CDR3 DNA reads TGCGCCAGCAGCCCGCAGGGGTTTGGAGACGAAAAACTGTTTTTT.

The sample holds a few counts of this clone. Other DNA variants within this sample encode the same CDR3. The chain links TRBV18 to TRBJ1-5; 8 positions agree with TRBD1. Germline CDR1 reads KGHSH; CDR2 reads LQKENI. The J segment lost 2 bases and the V segment lost 2 bases, leaving 2 bases of the junction unmatched. This CDR3 has 15 amino acids. CDR3: CASSPDRGGNQPQHF. As DNA, the CDR3 is TGTGCCAGCTCACCAGACAGGGGCGGCAATCAGCCCCAGCATTTT. The whole variable domain, remainder taken from reference TRBV18 and TRBJ1-5, is NAGVMQNPRHLVRRRGQEARLRCSPMKGHSHVYWYRQLPEEGLKFMVYLQKENIIDESGMPKERFSAEFPKEGPSILRIQQVVRGDSAAYFCASSPDRGGNQPQHFGDGTRLSIL.

V gene TRBV10-2 combines with J gene TRBJ1-1; weak D call: TRBD1 (6 bases). The CDR3 runs to 16 residues. Trimming stripped 0 bases from V and 3 bases from J, with 14 bases between. From germline, CDR1 is WSHSY and CDR2 SAAADI. CDR3 sequence: CASSESKGVGHTEAFF. The CDR3 DNA reads as TGCGCCAGCAGTGAGTCGAAGGGGGTGGGGCACACTGAAGCTTTCTTT.

This chain connects TRBV9 to TRBJ2-7, with 11 bases aligning to TRBD2. The CDR3 is 16 amino acids. Germline assignment: CDR1 SGDLS and CDR2 YYNGEE. V was clipped by 3 bases and J by 7 bases; unmatched bases: 12. As DNA, the CDR3 is TGTGCCAGCAGCGCTACTAGCGGGAGTTCCTTGATAGAGCAGTACTTC. This translates into CASSATSGSSLIEQYF. Together with reference TRBV9 and TRBJ2-7, the CDR3 gives the full variable domain: DSGVTQTPKHLITATGQRVTLRCSPRSGDLSVYWYQQSLDQGLQFLIQYYNGEERAKGNILERFSAQQFPDLHSELNLSSLELGDSALYFCASSATSGSSLIEQYFGPGTRLTVT.